This TCR beta chain was documented in a study of T-cell reconstitution after alpha-beta-depleted transplantation in children. V lost 0 bases to trimming and J lost 7 bases, with 11 bases between them. This CDR3 has 15 residues. CDR1 SGHRS and CDR2 YFSETQ come from the germline V gene. Unique molecular identifiers were used to barcode this TCRbeta library. MiXCR, run by TCRdb on the PCR reads, gives a single entry per CDR3 protein. The sample includes 440,000 or so distinct CDR3 sequences, 43% of them seen just once. Study-wide findings and caveats: In patients about two months after transplant, alpha-beta T cells reportedly arose from several hundred expanded graft clones. Some patients' high day-60 TCRbeta diversity was attributed to recipient cells surviving conditioning. T-cell counts and diversity at one year post-transplant came mainly from newly produced T cells.

This clonotype was found many times. The antigen remains unidentified. V and J are TRBV5-1 and TRBJ1-6; weak D call: TRBD1 (6 bases). The sample in question was PBMCs, obtained before TCRalphabeta/CD19-depleted stem cell transplant. The sequence was collected from a girl between 2 and 10 years old with aplastic anemia, due to receive a stem cell transplant. This CDR3 is CASSLDRVGNSPLHF. CDR3 sequence (DNA): TGCGCCAGCAGCTTGGACAGGGTCGGCAATTCACCCCTCCACTTT.